Below are 24 T cell receptor beta chains sequenced from a single sample in a study of T cells in localized non-small cell lung cancer (TCRdb year 2020). The library came from the immunoSEQ multiplex PCR assay. The source is immuneACCESS, and TCRdb retained only in-frame sequences with V and J called. Part of the clones is not carried over; for the studies checked, unresolved V genes explain less than half of this, and the remainder is unexplained. This sample lists about 15,000 clones; approximately 89% were detected once. Clones ranked in the top ten supply 4.2% of the sample. Sequenced material: peripheral blood, taken before any cancer treatment. These receptors were obtained from a woman aged 35-75 years with stage I lung adenocarcinoma.

This clone has more than one count but fewer than ten. CDR3 nucleotide sequence: TGTGCCAGCAATTTGGGGGACACTGAAGCTTTCTTT. This translates into CASNLGDTEAFF. The rearrangement links TRBV6-6 to TRBJ1-1; D is possibly TRBD1 (5 bases). CDR1 and CDR2 (germline): MNHNY, SVGAGI (reference sequence). There are 12 residues in the CDR3. Trimming shortened V by 7 bases and J by 3 bases, and 9 bases separated the two germline ends.

Points on this clone: Because the CDR3 is missing its conserved closing phenylalanine or tryptophan, this is likely a read error. The chain couples TRBV5-8 to TRBJ1-1, with a possible D match to TRBD1 (6 bases). V lost 2 bases and J 5 bases, leaving 13 bases between the germline ends. In germline, CDR1 is SGHTS, CDR2 YDEGEE. The CDR3 totals 14 residues. The CDR3 loop is CASSLGMGATEAFL. CDR3 bases: TGTGCCAGCAGCTTAGGAATGGGGGCAACTGAAGCTTTCCTT.

The chain employs TRBV29-1 and TRBJ1-2; D ambiguous. The germline V gene encodes CDR1 SQVTM and CDR2 ANQGSEA. V was cut by 0 bases and J by 6 bases, with 14 bases left in between. This CDR3 comprises 14 residues. Here the CDR3 reads CSVEERYPVNGYTF. Written as DNA, the CDR3 is TGCAGCGTTGAAGAACGTTACCCAGTTAATGGCTACACCTTC.

This rearrangement joins TRBV7-8 to TRBJ1-1; D is unresolved. Trimming left V 0 bases short and J 6 bases short, with 11 bases between. Germline loops: CDR1 SGHVS, CDR2 FQNEAQ. The CDR3 length is 14 residues. The CDR3 nucleotides are TGTGCCAGCAGCTTAGCGGTTCCCGTTGCTGAAGCTTTCTTT. It specifies CASSLAVPVAEAFF. Full variable domain (outside the CDR3, taken from reference TRBV7-8 and TRBJ1-1): GAGVSQSPRYKVAKRGQDVALRCDPISGHVSLFWYQQALGQGPEFLTYFQNEAQLDKSGLPSDRFFAERPEGSVSTLKIQRTQQEDSAVYLCASSLAVPVAEAFFGQGTRLTVV.

The chain carries TRBV7-9 and TRBJ2-5, with TRBD2 as a possible D gene (5 bases). CDR3 length: 13 amino acids. The V gene's germline CDR1 is SEHNR and CDR2 FQNEAQ (reference sequence). V was pared by 5 bases and J by 4 bases, with 11 bases between. DNA of the CDR3: TGTGCCAGCAGCCCGGACCGGGGAGAGACCCAGTACTTC. Protein sequence: CASSPDRGETQYF.

In its sample, this clone is medium-sized. The DNA for the CDR3 is TGTGCCAGTATCCCCACGGGACAGGGGTTCCGCAATCAGCCCCAGCATTTT. Translating it yields CASIPTGQGFRNQPQHF. The J gene is TRBJ1-5, the V gene TRBV19, with 10 nucleotides matching TRBD1. CDR1 LNHDA and CDR2 SQIVND come from the germline V gene (reference sequence). CDR3 length: 17 residues. V trimming: 7 bases; J trimming: 2 bases; junction bases outside the gene matches: 11.

This clone was detected once. The chain couples TRBV23-1 to TRBJ2-6, with D possibly matching TRBD2 (6 bases). TRBV23-1 is flagged as an ORF with uncertain function. Trimming stripped 11 bases from V and 2 bases from J, with 10 bases between. CDR3 length: 13 residues. CDR3 in DNA: TGCGCCGGGAGGTGGGCTGGGGCCAACGTCCTGACTTTC. As protein: CAGRWAGANVLTF.

The V call is TRBV9, the J call TRBJ1-6; 9 positions match TRBD1. V gave up 3 bases and J gave up 7 bases; unmatched junction bases: 11. Germline values: CDR1 SGDLS, CDR2 YYNGEE. The CDR3 has 17 amino acids. The CDR3 here is CASSARDREGVNSPLHF. CDR3 sequence (DNA): TGTGCCAGCAGCGCCCGGGACAGGGAGGGAGTCAATTCACCCCTCCACTTT.

The CDR3 loop reads CASSFQTATDTQYF. The CDR3 DNA follows: TGTGCCAGCAGTTTCCAGACCGCCACAGATACGCAGTATTTT. This rearrangement joins TRBV27 to TRBJ2-3; no clear D gene. CDR3 length: 14 amino acids. V was pared by 3 bases and J by 2 bases, with 9 bases between. CDR1 and CDR2 from the germline V gene are MNHEY and SMNVEV (reference sequence).

This chain links TRBV4-2 with TRBJ1-5; 9 bases are shared with TRBD1. The CDR3 has 15 amino acids. Trimming cost V 4 bases and J 4 bases; bases outside gene matches: 5. Germline V gene sequence: CDR1 LGHNA, CDR2 YNFKEQ. The CDR3 DNA is TGTGCCAGCAGCCCCGGCGGACAGGGGAATCAGCCCCAGCATTTT. This encodes CASSPGGQGNQPQHF.

This clone has only one observation. A junction end diverges from the germline sequence, so it may reflect a read error. The J gene is TRBJ2-5, the V gene TRBV30; D ambiguous. This CDR3 spans 11 amino acids. Germline V lookup: CDR1 GTSNPN, CDR2 SVGIG (reference sequence). CDR3 sequence: CAWSLGPISDF. The CDR3, as DNA: TGTGCCTGGAGTCTAGGGCCTATTTCGGACTTC.

This clone has only one observation. The J gene is TRBJ2-3, the V gene TRBV11-3, with 9 bases identical to TRBD2. V trimming: 1 base; J trimming: 5 bases; junction bases outside the gene matches: 7. The CDR3 totals 16 residues. Germline V gene lookup returns CDR1 SGHNT and CDR2 YENEEA. CDR3 region: CASSLGLKAGGDTQYF. The CDR3 nucleotides are TGTGCCAGCAGCTTAGGACTAAAAGCGGGGGGAGATACGCAGTATTTT.

J is TRBJ1-5 and V is TRBV6-6; D is uncertain. The CDR3 has 16 residues. Trimming took 7 bases from V and 2 from J, leaving 18 bases between them. CDR1 MNHNY and CDR2 SVGAGI come from the germline V gene (reference sequence). CDR3 region: CASTSVSGSGNQPQHF. CDR3 nucleotides: TGTGCCAGCACTTCTGTCTCGGGGAGTGGCAATCAGCCCCAGCATTTT.

This chain links TRBV11-2 with TRBJ1-1; TRBD1 matches 9 bases. The junction had 0 bases not matched to a gene; V was cut back by 3 bases and J by 10 bases. The CDR3 runs to 11 residues. CDR1 and CDR2 from the germline V gene are SGHAT and FQNNGV. The CDR3 nucleotides are TGTGCCAGCAGCTTGACAGGGGGAGCTTTCTTT. Protein product: CASSLTGGAFF.

The chain links TRBV5-4 to TRBJ2-3, with D tentatively TRBD1 or TRBD2 (5 bases each). Trimming shortened V by 1 base and J by 1 base, and 7 bases separated the two germline ends. Germline V gives CDR1 SGHNT, CDR2 YYREEE (reference sequence). The CDR3 contains 14 residues. The CDR3 bases are TGTGCCAGCAGCTTGATGGGGGGCACAGATACGCAGTATTTT. Encoded protein: CASSLMGGTDTQYF.

This clone showed up just once. The V call is TRBV11-3, the J call TRBJ2-1; a possible D gene is TRBD2 (5 bases). V gave up 1 base and J gave up 5 bases, with 9 bases separating them. The germline V gene has CDR1 SGHNT and CDR2 YENEEA. The CDR3 loop spans 14 amino acids. CDR3 sequence: CASSLAAGDNEQFF. The CDR3, as DNA: TGTGCCAGCAGCTTAGCGGCGGGTGACAATGAGCAGTTCTTC.

The chain employs TRBV5-5 and TRBJ2-3; 7 nucleotides line up with TRBD1. The CDR3 loop spans 16 amino acids. V gave up 7 bases and J gave up 3 bases; unmatched junction bases: 14. Germline CDR1 SGHKS, CDR2 YYEKEE (reference sequence). CDR3 sequence: CASRPTPGTETDTQYF. Here the CDR3 DNA reads TGTGCCAGCCGGCCGACTCCCGGGACAGAAACAGATACGCAGTATTTT. The full variable domain, its missing parts supplied by reference TRBV5-5 and TRBJ2-3, is DAGVTQSPTHLIKTRGQQVTLRCSPISGHKSVSWYQQVLGQGPQFIFQYYEKEERGRGNFPDRFSARQFPNYSSELNVNALLLGDSALYLCASRPTPGTETDTQYFGPGTRLTVL.

The CDR3: CASSLGSLNTGELFF. CDR3 sequence (DNA): TGCGCCAGCAGCCTCGGATCCTTAAACACCGGGGAGCTGTTTTTT. The chain is built from TRBV5-1 and TRBJ2-2; no definite D call. This CDR3 region has 15 residues. V lost 4 bases, J lost 2 bases, and 12 bases lay in between. CDR1 is SGHRS and CDR2 is YFSETQ in the germline V gene.

The chain employs TRBV5-6 and TRBJ1-6; D ambiguous. The germline V gene encodes CDR1 SGHDT and CDR2 YYEEEE. CDR3 size: 16 residues. The germline V and J ends were trimmed by 2 bases and 0 bases, with 9 bases remaining between them. The CDR3, as DNA: TGTGCCAGCAGCTTCGGCGGCTTCTCCTATAATTCACCCCTCCACTTT. As protein: CASSFGGFSYNSPLHF.

The chain links TRBV28 to TRBJ1-5; D not certain. This CDR3 is built from 15 residues. Germline V lookup: CDR1 MDHEN, CDR2 SYDVKM. Trimming pared 1 base from V and 8 bases from J, leaving 15 bases between. The CDR3 DNA sequence: TGTGCCAGCAGTTTATCTTTCGTAGATATTAAGCCCCAGCATTTT. Its translation is CASSLSFVDIKPQHF.

The chain uses TRBV7-2 and TRBJ1-1; D gene ambiguous. CDR1 and CDR2 from the germline V gene are SGHTA and FQGNSA. V dropped 4 bases and J dropped 3 bases, with 9 bases sitting between them. The CDR3 contains 13 residues. The CDR3 DNA follows: TGTGCCAGCAGCTCCGGGCATTACACTGAAGCTTTCTTT. Translation gives CASSSGHYTEAFF.

V and J are TRBV12-5 and TRBJ1-5; D not resolved. The germline V gene encodes CDR1 LGHNT and CDR2 FRNRAP. Trimming left V 6 bases short and J 4 bases short, with 4 bases between. The CDR3 contains 11 residues. The CDR3 DNA follows: TGTGCTAGTGGCTATAATCAGCCCCAGCATTTT. It specifies CASGYNQPQHF.

The chain couples TRBV2 to TRBJ2-3, with D possibly matching TRBD2 (7 bases). V was shortened by 6 bases and J by 2 bases, with 15 bases between the two germline ends. Germline CDR1 SNHLY, CDR2 FYNNEI. CDR3 length equals 15 residues. CDR3 protein: CASRLKGGVTDTQYF. The CDR3 DNA follows: TGTGCCAGCAGGCTAAAGGGGGGGGTCACAGATACGCAGTATTTT.

J is TRBJ1-5 and V is TRBV6-6; D is undetermined. This CDR3 has 12 residues. V lost 6 bases and J 9 bases, leaving 12 bases between the germline ends. The germline gives CDR1 MNHNY, CDR2 SVGAGI (reference sequence). CDR3 sequence reads: CASSQDPSPQHF. CDR3 nucleotide sequence: TGTGCCAGCAGCCAGGACCCCTCGCCCCAGCATTTT.